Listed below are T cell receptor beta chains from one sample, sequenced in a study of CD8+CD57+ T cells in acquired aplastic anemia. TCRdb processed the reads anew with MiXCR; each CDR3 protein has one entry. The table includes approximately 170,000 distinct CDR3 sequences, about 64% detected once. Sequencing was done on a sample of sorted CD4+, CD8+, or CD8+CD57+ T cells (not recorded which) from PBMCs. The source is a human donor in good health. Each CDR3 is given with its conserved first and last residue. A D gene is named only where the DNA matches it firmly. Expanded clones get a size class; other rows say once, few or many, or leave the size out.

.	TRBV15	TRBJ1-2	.	TGTGCCACCAGCAGGGTCACGGAGGCCTATGGCTACACCTTC	CATSRVTEAYGYTF
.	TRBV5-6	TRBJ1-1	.	TGTGCCAGCAGCTTGCAGGTAGGGCGAACAGAAGCTTTCTTT	CASSLQVGRTEAFF
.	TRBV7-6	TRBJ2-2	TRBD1	TGTGCCAGCAGCTTTGGACAGGGGAACACCGGGGAGCTGTTTTTT	CASSFGQGNTGELFF
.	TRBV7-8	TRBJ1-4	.	TGTGCCAGCAGCTTTAACGGGGAGGGAGATGAAAAACTGTTTTTT	CASSFNGEGDEKLFF
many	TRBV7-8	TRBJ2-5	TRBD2	TGTGCCAGCAGCTTAGTCGCGCTAGCGGGAGTATCGGGAGAGACCCAGTACTTC	CASSLVALAGVSGETQYF
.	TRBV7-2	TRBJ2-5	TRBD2	TGTGCCAGCAGCCCCTCCCTTCGCTGGGAGGGGACCCAGTACTTC	CASSPSLRWEGTQYF
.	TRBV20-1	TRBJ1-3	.	TGCAGTGTGCGTACAGAGGGGTCTGGAAACACCATATATTTT	CSVRTEGSGNTIYF
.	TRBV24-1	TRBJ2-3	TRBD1	TGTGCCACCAATGACCCGGGACAGGGCAATGCAGATACGCAGTATTTT	CATNDPGQGNADTQYF
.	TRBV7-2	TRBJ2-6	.	TGTGCCAGCAGCCTGAATCGACCGGGACGCCCCTCTGGGGCCAACGTCCTGACTTTC	CASSLNRPGRPSGANVLTF
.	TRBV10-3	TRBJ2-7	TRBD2	TGTGCCATCAGCGGACTAGCAGTCGACGAGCAGTACTTC	CAISGLAVDEQYF
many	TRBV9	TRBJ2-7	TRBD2	TGTGCCAGCAGCCTCGGGACTAGCGGCCTATACGAGCAGTACTTC	CASSLGTSGLYEQYF
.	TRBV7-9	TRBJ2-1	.	TGTGACAGCACCGTGACTAGGGATTACAATGAGCAGTTCTTC	CDSTVTRDYNEQFF
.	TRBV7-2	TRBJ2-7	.	TGTGCCAGCAGCCACGGACAGACAAGCTCCTACGAGCAGTACTTC	CASSHGQTSSYEQYF
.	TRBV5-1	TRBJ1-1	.	TGCGCCAGCAGCGAAATCGAGAGGGGGAACACTGAAGCTTTCTTT	CASSEIERGNTEAFF
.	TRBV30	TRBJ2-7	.	TGTGCCTGGAGTGAGACGGCAGGCCAGTACTTC	CAWSETAGQYF
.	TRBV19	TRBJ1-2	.	TGTGCCAGTAGCCCCTCCGCTCTGGGTGGCTACACCTTC	CASSPSALGGYTF
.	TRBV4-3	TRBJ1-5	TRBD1	TGCGCCAGCAGCCAGGGACAGGGCAGCGGTCAGCCCCAGCATTTT	CASSQGQGSGQPQHF
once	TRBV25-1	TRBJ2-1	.	TGTGCCAGCAGTGATTCGCGGCGAGAGCAGTTCTTC	CASSDSRREQFF
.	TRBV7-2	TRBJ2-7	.	TGTGCCAGCAGCTTAGGACTAATGGCCGAGCAGTACTTC	CASSLGLMAEQYF
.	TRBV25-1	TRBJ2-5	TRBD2	TGTGCCAGCAGCTTCACTAGCGGGGACCAAGAGACCCAGTACTTC	CASSFTSGDQETQYF
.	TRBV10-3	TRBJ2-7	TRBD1	TGTGCCATCAAAACCAATTCCGGGACAGGGACCTACGAGCAGTACTTC	CAIKTNSGTGTYEQYF
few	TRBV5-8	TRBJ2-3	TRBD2	TGTGCCAGCAGCTGGGGGGGGTCCCGGAGCACAGATACGCAGTATTTT	CASSWGGSRSTDTQYF
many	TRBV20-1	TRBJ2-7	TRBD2	TGCAGTGCTACGGGGAGGGGCGGGAGTAGCTACGAGCAGTACTTC	CSATGRGGSSYEQYF
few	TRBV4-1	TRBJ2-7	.	TGCGCCAGCAGCCAGAGGGTAGGAGGTCTGCACGAGCAGTACTTC	CASSQRVGGLHEQYF
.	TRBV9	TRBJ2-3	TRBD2	TGTGCCAGCAGCGTAGCACTAGCGGGAGTTATAGGCACAGATACGCAGTATTTT	CASSVALAGVIGTDTQYF
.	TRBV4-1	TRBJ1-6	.	TGCGCCAGCAGCCAAGTGGGCTCTAATTCACCCCTCCACTTT	CASSQVGSNSPLHF
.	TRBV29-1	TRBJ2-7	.	TGCAGCGTCCTGACAGTCTACGAGCAGTACTTC	CSVLTVYEQYF
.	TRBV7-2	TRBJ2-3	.	TGTGCCAGCAGCTTGGGCCAGAGTGCGCAGTATTTT	CASSLGQSAQYF
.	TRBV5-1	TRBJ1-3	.	TGCGCCAGCAGCGGGGAGGGCTCTAGAAACACCATATATTTT	CASSGEGSRNTIYF
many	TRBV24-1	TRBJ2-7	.	TGTGCCACCAGTGATCCGACACGGACGGGCGAGCAGTACTTC	CATSDPTRTGEQYF
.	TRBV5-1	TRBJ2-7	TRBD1	TGCGCCAGCAGACTAGGACAGGGGCTCCTCTACGAGCAGTACTTC	CASRLGQGLLYEQYF
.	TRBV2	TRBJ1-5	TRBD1	TGTGCCAGCAGTGCAGGGGGATTCAATCAGCCCCAGCATTTT	CASSAGGFNQPQHF
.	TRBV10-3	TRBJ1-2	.	TGTGCCATCAGTGAGTGGGCAGGGGTAAACTATGGCTACACCTTC	CAISEWAGVNYGYTF
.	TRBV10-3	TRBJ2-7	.	TGTGCCATCTCGTTTGAGCCCTCCTACGAGCAGTACTTC	CAISFEPSYEQYF
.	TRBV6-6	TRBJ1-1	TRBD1	TGTGCCAGCAGGGGACAGGGAGAAACTGAAGCTTTCTTT	CASRGQGETEAFF
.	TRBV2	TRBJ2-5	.	TGTGCCAGCAGTGTGGGGGACACCCCGTCGGGAGAGACCCAGTACTTC	CASSVGDTPSGETQYF
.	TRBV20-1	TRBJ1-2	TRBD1	TGCAGTGCACCTTCTTTGACAGGGGGCACTAACTATGGCTACACCTTC	CSAPSLTGGTNYGYTF
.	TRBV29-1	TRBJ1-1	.	TGCAGCCCCATCCGGGACGGAGCTGCGATTGGCACTGAAGCTTTCTTT	CSPIRDGAAIGTEAFF
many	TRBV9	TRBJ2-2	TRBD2	TGTGCCAGCAGCGTATCCGGGACTAGCGGGAGTTTACTACCCGGGGAGCTGTTTTTT	CASSVSGTSGSLLPGELFF
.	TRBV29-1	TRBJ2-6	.	TGCAGCGTGGGGACGAGCCTATACTCTGGGGCCAACGTCCTGACTTTC	CSVGTSLYSGANVLTF
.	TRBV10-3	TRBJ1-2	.	TGTGCCATCAGTGAGGGCGACGGTGGTGGTGGCTACACCTTC	CAISEGDGGGGYTF
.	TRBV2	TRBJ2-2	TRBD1	TGTGCCAGCAGTGGGGACAGGGTGAACACCGGGGAGCTGTTTTTT	CASSGDRVNTGELFF
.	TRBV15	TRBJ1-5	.	TGTGCCACCAGCAGAGATCCGGGGGCGGGTCAGCCCCAGCATTTT	CATSRDPGAGQPQHF
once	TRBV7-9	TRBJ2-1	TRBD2	TGTGCCAGCAGCTCCGGACTAGCGGGGAGCTCCGATGAGCAGTTCTTC	CASSSGLAGSSDEQFF
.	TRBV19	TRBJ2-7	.	TGTGCCAGACAGGCACAAGGTCGTCTCGAGCAGTACTTC	CARQAQGRLEQYF
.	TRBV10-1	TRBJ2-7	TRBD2	TGCGCCAGCAGTGAGTTGACTAGCGGCCACTACGAGCAGTACTTC	CASSELTSGHYEQYF
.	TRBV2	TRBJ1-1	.	TGTGCCAGCAGTGAAAGGGGGACACTCCCAGAGAACACTGAAGCTTTCTTT	CASSERGTLPENTEAFF